The T cell receptor (beta chain) under discussion was sequenced for a study of T cells in Graves' hyperthyroidism and ophthalmopathy. V lost 1 base and J 3 bases, leaving 10 bases between the germline ends. CDR3 size: 14 residues. CDR1 and CDR2 (germline): SGHVS, FNYEAQ. Amplified TCR beta CDR3 regions derived from RNA transcripts. The TCR CDR3 was amplified in a first-round RT-PCR using the HTBI primer set. TCRdb re-analysed the multiplex PCR reads in MiXCR, keeping a single row per CDR3 protein. In the table there are 480,000 or so distinct CDR3 sequences, 40% to 55% of which are singletons. J is TRBJ2-7 and V is TRBV7-6; D not certain. The receptor comes from an adult woman with Graves' disease, either hyperthyroidism or ophthalmopathy (not recorded which). Material: peripheral blood or thyroid tissue (not recorded which). The chain's CDR3 is CASSLGANDYEQYF. The DNA of the CDR3 is TGTGCCAGCAGCTTAGGGGCCAACGACTACGAGCAGTACTTC.